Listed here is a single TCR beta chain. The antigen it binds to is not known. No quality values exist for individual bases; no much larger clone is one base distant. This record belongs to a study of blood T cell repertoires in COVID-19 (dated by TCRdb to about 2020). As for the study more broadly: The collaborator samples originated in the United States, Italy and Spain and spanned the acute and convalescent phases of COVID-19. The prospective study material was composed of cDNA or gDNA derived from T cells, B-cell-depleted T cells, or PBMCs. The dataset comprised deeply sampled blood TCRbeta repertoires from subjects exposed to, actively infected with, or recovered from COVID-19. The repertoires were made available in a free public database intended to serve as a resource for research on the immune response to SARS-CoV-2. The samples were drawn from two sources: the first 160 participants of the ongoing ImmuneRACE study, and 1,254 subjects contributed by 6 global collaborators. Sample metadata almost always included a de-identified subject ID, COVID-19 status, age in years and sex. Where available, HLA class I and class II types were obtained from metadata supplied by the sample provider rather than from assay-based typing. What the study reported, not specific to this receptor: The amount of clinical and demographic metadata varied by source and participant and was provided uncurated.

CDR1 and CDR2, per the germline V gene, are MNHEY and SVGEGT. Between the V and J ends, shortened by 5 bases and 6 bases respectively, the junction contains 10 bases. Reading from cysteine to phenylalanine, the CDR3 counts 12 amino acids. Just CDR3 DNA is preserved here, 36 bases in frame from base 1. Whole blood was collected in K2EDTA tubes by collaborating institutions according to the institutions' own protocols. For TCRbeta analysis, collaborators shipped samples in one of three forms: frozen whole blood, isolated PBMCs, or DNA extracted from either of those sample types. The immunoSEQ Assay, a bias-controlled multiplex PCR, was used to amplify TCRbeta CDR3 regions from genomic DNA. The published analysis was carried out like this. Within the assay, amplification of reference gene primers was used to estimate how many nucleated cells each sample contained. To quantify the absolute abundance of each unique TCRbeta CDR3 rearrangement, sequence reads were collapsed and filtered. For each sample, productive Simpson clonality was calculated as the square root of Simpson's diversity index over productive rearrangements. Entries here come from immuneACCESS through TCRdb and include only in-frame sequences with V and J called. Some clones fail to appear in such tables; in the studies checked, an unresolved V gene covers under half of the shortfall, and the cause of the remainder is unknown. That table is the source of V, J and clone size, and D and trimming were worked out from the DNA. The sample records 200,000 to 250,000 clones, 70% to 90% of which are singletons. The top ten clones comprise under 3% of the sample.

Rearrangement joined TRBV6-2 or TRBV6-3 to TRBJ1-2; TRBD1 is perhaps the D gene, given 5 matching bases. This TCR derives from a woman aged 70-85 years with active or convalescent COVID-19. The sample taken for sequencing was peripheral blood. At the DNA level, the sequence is TGTGCCAGCAGTCGCCCAGGGAATGGCTACACCTTC. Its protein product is CASSRPGNGYTF.